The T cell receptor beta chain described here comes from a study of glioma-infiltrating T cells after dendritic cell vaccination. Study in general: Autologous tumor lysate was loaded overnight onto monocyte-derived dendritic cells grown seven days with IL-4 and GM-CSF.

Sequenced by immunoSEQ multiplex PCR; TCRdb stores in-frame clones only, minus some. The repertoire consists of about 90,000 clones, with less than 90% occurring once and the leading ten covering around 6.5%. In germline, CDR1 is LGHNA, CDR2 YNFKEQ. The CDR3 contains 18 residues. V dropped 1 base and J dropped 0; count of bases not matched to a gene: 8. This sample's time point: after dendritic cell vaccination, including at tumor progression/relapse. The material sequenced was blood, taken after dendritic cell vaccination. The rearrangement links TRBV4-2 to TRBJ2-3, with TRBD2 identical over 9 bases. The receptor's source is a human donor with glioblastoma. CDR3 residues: CASSQAQTSGDSTDTQYF. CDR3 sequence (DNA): TGTGCCAGCAGCCAAGCCCAGACTAGCGGAGACAGCACAGATACGCAGTATTTT.